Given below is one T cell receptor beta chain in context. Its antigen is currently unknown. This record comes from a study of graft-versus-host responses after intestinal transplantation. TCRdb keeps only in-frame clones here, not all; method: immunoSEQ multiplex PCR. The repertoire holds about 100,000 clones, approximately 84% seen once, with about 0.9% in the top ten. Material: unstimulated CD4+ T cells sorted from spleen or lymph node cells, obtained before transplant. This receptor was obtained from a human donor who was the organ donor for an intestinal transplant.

CDR3 bases: TGTGCCAGCAGCCAGATCAGACAGGGCCCCCGGGAGCAGTACTTC. Residues: CASSQIRQGPREQYF. The chain combines TRBV14 with TRBJ2-7; 7 nucleotides line up with TRBD1. Germline V gene data show CDR1 as SGHDN and CDR2 as FVKESK. With V trimmed by 3 bases and J by 7 bases, 12 bases remained unmatched. The CDR3 consists of 15 residues.